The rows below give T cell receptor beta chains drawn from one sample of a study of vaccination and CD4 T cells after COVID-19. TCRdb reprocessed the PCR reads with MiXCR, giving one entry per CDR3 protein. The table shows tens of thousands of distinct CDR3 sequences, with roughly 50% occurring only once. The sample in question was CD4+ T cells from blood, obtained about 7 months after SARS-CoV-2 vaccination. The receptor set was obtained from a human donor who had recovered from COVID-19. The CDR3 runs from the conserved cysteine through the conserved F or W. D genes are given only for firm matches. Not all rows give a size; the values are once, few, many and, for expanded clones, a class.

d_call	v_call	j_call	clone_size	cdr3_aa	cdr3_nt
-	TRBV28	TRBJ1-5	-	CASTSGGVSNQPQHF	TGTGCCAGCACCTCGGGGGGGGTTAGCAATCAGCCCCAGCATTTT
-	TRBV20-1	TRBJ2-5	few	CSARTDTSQETQYF	TGCAGTGCTAGGACCGACACCTCCCAAGAGACCCAGTACTTC
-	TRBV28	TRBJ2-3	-	CASIPSGLITDTQYF	TGTGCCAGCATCCCCTCGGGACTTATCACAGATACGCAGTATTTT
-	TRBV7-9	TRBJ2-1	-	CASSLVSINYNEQFF	TGTGCCAGCAGCTTAGTATCTATTAACTACAATGAGCAGTTCTTC
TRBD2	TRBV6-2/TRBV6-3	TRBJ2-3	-	CASRGLLGTSGVTDTQYF	TGTGCCAGCAGGGGACTCCTCGGGACTAGCGGGGTTACAGATACGCAGTATTTT
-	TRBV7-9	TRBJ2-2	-	CASRPLQPSTIGELFF	TGTGCCAGCAGACCGCTTCAACCCAGTACAATCGGGGAGCTGTTTTTT
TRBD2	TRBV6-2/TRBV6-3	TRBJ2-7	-	CASSHGGNEQYF	TGTGCCAGCAGTCACGGGGGGAACGAGCAGTACTTC
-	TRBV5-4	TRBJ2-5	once	CASSSSASGGETQYF	TGTGCCAGCAGCTCGTCGGCCAGTGGCGGAGAGACCCAGTACTTC
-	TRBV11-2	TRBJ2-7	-	CASSPLGAGPYEQYF	TGTGCCAGCAGCCCCCTTGGGGCGGGTCCCTACGAGCAGTACTTC
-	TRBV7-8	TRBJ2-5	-	CASSLGIEETQYF	TGTGCCAGCAGCTTGGGGATTGAGGAGACCCAGTACTTC
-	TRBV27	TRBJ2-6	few	CASSLSGANVLTF	TGTGCCAGCAGTTTATCTGGGGCCAACGTCCTGACTTTC
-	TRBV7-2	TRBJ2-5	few	CASAPVMTQYF	TGTGCCAGCGCCCCCGTGATGACCCAGTACTTC
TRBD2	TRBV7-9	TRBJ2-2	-	CAAGGSGNTGELFF	TGTGCCGCGGGGGGTAGCGGAAACACCGGGGAGCTGTTTTTT
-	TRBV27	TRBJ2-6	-	CASRGGANVLTF	TGTGCCAGCAGGGGGGGGGCCAACGTCCTGACTTTC